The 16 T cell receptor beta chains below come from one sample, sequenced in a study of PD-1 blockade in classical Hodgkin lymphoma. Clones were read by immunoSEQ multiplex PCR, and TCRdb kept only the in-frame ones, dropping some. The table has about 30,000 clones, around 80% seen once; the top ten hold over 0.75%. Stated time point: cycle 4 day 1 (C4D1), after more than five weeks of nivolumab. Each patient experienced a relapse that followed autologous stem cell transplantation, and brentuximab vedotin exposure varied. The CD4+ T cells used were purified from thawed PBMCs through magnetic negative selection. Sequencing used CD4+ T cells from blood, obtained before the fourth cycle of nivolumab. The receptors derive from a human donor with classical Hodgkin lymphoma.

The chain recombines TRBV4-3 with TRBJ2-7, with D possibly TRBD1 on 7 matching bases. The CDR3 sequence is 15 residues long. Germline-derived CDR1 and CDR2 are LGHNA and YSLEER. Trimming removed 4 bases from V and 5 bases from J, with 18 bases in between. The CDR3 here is CASSPGGLGTDEQYF. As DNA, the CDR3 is TGCGCCAGCAGCCCAGGAGGGTTGGGGACAGACGAGCAGTACTTC.

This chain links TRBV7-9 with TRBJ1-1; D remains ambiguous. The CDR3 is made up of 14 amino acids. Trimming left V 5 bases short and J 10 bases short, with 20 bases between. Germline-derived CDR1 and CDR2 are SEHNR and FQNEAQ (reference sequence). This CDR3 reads CASSTNGGPLGAFF. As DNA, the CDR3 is TGTGCCAGCAGCACGAATGGTGGGCCCCTCGGAGCTTTCTTT. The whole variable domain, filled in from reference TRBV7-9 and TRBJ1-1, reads DTGVSQNPRHKITKRGQNVTFRCDPISEHNRLYWYRQTLGQGPEFLTYFQNEAQLEKSRLLSDRFSAERPKGSFSTLEIQRTEQGDSAMYLCASSTNGGPLGAFFGQGTRLTVV.

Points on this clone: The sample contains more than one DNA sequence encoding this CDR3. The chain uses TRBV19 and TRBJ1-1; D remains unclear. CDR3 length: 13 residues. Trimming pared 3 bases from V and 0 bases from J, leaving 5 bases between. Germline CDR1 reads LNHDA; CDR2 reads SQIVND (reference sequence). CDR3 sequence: CASSISVNTEAFF. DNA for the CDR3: TGTGCCAGTAGTATCTCTGTGAACACTGAAGCTTTCTTT.

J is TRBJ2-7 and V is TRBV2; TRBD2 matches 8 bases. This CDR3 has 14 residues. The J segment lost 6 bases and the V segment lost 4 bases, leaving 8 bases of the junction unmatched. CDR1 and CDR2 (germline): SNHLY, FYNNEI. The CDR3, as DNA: TGTGCCAGCAGTGGTGCGGGGGGCCATTTCGAGCAGTACTTC. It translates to CASSGAGGHFEQYF.

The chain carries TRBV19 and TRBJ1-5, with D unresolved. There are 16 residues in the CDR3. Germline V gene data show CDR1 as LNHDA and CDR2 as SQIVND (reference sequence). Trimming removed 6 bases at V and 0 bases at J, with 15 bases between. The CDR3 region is CASSPPSLYSNQPQHF. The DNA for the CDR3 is TGTGCCAGTAGCCCCCCGAGCCTTTATAGCAATCAGCCCCAGCATTTT.

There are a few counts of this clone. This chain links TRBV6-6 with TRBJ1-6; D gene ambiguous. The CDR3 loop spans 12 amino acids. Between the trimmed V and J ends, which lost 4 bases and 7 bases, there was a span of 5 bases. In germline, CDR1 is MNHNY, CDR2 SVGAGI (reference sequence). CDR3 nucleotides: TGTGCCAGCAGTTCGCACAATTCACCCCTCCACTTT. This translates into CASSSHNSPLHF.

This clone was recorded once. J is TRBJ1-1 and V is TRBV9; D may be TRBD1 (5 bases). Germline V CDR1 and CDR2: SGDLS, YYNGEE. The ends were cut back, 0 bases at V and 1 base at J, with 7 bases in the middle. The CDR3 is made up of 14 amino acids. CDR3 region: CASSVAGGNTEAFF. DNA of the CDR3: TGTGCCAGCAGCGTAGCCGGGGGGAACACTGAAGCTTTCTTT.

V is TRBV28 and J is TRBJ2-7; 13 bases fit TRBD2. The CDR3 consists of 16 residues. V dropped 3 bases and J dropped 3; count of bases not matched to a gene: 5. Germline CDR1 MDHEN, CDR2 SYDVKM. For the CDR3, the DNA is TGTGCCAGCAGTTTGTTGACTAGCGGGGGGAGCTACGAGCAGTACTTC. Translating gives CASSLLTSGGSYEQYF.

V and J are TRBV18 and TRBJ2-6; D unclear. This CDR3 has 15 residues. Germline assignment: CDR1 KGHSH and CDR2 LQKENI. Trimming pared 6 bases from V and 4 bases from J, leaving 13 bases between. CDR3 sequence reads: CASSLSTGGANVLTF. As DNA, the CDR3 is TGTGCCAGCTCCCTATCGACGGGCGGGGCCAACGTCCTGACTTTC. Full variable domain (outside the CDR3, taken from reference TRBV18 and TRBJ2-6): NAGVMQNPRHLVRRRGQEARLRCSPMKGHSHVYWYRQLPEEGLKFMVYLQKENIIDESGMPKERFSAEFPKEGPSILRIQQVVRGDSAAYFCASSLSTGGANVLTFGAGSRLTVL.

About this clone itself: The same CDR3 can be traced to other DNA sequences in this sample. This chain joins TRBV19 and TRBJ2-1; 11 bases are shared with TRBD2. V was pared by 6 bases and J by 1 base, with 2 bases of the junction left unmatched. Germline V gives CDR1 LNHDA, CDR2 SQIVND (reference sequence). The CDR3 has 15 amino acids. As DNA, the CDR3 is TGTGCCAGTAGCCGACTAGCGGGGTCCTACAATGAGCAGTTCTTC. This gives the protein CASSRLAGSYNEQFF.

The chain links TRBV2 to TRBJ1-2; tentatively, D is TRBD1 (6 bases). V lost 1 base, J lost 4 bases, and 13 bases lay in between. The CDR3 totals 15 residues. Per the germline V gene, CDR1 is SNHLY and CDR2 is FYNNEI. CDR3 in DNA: TGTGCCAGCAGTGAAGGGGGGACACCTTTCTATGGCTACACCTTC. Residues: CASSEGGTPFYGYTF.

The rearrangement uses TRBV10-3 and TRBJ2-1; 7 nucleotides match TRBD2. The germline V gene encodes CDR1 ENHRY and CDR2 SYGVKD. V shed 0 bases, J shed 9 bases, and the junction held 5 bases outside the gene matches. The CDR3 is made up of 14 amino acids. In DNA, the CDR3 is TGTGCCATCAGTGAGTCTCCGAGCGGGGCTGAGCAGTTCTTC. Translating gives CAISESPSGAEQFF.

The CDR3 DNA sequence: TGCGCCAGCAGCCAAGAGGGAAAACTGTTTTTT. The encoded protein is CASSQEGKLFF. The chain carries TRBV4-1 and TRBJ1-4, with D unresolved. Germline loops: CDR1 MGHRA, CDR2 YSYEKL. The CDR3 covers 11 residues. Trimming cost V 0 bases and J 10 bases, with 3 bases left between them.

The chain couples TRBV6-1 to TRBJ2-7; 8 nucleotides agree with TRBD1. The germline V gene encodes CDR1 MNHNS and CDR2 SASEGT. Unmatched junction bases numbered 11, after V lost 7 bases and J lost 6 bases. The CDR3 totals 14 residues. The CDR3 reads CASNNDRGRGEQYF. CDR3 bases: TGTGCCAGCAATAATGACAGGGGTCGGGGCGAGCAGTACTTC.

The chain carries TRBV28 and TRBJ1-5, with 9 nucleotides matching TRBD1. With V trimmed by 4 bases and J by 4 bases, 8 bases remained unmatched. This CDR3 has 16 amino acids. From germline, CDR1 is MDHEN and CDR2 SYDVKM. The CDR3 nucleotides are TGTGCCAGCAGTTCCCCGGGACAGGGAATTAATCAGCCCCAGCATTTT. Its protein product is CASSSPGQGINQPQHF.

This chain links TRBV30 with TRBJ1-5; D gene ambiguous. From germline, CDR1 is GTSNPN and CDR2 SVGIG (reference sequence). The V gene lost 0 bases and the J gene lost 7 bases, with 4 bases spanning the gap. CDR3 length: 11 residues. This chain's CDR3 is CAWSVGQPQHF. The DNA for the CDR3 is TGTGCCTGGAGTGTGGGACAGCCCCAGCATTTT.